These 3 T cell receptor beta chains came from one sample sequenced in a study of blood T cells in healthy people across ages (dated by TCRdb to about 2015). Libraries were built with 5' RACE. The run used an Illumina HiSeq 2500. The second PCR ran for roughly 7 to 11 cycles and used a J-beta primer mix along with a sample-barcoded 5' primer. TCRdb itself trimmed the public reads at Q25 with fastp, ran MiXCR and retained productive beta chains. Entries are consolidated by CDR3 protein sequence, retaining the most common genes and DNA. This sample is represented by 1.5 million to 1.8 million distinct CDR3 sequences; 42% of them were singletons. The top ten clones comprise 4% of the sample. The sample consisted of blood. The origin of the receptors is a woman younger than 35 in good health.

The genes are TRBV20-1 and TRBJ2-3; the D is unclear. The germline V and J ends were trimmed by 5 bases and 4 bases, with 16 bases remaining between them. CDR1 is DFQATT and CDR2 is SNEGSKA in the germline V gene (reference sequence). The CDR3 runs 14 residues. In DNA, the CDR3 is TGCAGTGCTTGGCCGGCAAGGCGCTCAGATACGCAGTATTTT. Protein product: CSAWPARRSDTQYF.

The chain couples TRBV21-1 to TRBJ1-1. TRBV21-1 is marked as a pseudogene. This CDR3 contains 16 residues. Here the CDR3 reads CASTIFLGSMNTEAFF. In nucleotides, the CDR3 is TGTGCCAGCACTATTTTTCTGGGTTCTATGAACACTGAAGCTTTCTTT.

This chain uses TRBV5-6 with TRBJ2-7; D is possibly TRBD1 (6 bases). The length of the CDR3 is 15 residues. The germline V and J ends were trimmed by 3 bases and 1 base, with 14 bases remaining between them. The germline V gene encodes CDR1 SGHDT and CDR2 YYEEEE. CDR3 region: CASSSEDSGSYEQYF. As DNA, the CDR3 is TGTGCCAGCAGCTCAGAGGACAGTGGTTCCTACGAGCAGTACTTC.